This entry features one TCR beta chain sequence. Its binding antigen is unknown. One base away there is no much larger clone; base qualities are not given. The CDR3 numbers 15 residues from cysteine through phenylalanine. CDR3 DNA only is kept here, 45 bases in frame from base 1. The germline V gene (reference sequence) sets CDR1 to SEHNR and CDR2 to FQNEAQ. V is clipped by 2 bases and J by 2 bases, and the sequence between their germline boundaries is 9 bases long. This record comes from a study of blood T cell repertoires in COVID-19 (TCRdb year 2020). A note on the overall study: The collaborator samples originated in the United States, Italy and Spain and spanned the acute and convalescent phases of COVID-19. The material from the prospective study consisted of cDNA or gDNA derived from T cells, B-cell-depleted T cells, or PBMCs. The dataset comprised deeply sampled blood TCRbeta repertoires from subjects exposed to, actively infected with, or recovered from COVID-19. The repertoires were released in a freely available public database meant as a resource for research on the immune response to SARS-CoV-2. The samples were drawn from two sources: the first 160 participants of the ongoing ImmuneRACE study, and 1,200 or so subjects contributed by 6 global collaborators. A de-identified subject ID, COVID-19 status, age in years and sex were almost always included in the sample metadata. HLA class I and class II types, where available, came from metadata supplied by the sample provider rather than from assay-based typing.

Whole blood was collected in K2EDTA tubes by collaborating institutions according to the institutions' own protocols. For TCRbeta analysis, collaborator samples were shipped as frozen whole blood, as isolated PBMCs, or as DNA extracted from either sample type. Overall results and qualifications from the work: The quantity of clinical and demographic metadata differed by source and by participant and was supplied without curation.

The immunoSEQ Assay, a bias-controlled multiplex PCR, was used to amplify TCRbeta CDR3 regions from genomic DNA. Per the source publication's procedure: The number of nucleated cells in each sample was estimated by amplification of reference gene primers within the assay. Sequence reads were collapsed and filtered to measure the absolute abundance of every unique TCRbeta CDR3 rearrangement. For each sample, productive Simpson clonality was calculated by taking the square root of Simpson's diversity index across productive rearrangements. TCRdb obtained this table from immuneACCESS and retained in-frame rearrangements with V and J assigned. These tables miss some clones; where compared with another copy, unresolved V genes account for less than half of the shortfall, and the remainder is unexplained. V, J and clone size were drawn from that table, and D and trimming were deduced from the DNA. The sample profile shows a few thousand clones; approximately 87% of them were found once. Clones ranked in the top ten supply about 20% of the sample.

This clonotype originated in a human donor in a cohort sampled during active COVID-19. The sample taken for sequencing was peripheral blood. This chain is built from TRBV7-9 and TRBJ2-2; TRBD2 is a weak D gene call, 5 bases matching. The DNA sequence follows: TGTGCCAGCAGCTTATTTAGCGTCAACACCGGGGAGCTGTTTTTT. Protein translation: CASSLFSVNTGELFF.